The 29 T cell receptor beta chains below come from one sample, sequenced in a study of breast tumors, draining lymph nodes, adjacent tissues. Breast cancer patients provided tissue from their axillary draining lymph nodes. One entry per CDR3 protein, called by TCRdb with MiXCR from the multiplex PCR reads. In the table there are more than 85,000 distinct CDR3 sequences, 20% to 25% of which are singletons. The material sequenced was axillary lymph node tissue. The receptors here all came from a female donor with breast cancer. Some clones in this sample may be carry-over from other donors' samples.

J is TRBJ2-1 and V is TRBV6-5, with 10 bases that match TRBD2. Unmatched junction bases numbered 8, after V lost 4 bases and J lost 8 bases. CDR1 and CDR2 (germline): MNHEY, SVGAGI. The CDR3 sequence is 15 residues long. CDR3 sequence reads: CASSLERGGPDEQFF. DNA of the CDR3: TGTGCCAGCAGTTTAGAGCGGGGGGGGCCGGATGAGCAGTTCTTC.

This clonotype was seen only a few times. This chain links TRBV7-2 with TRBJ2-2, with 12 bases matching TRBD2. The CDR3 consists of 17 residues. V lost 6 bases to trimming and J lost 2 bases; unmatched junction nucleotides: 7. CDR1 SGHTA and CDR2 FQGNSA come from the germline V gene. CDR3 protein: CASSRLAGGTNTGELFF. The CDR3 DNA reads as TGTGCCAGCAGTCGTCTAGCGGGGGGGACAAACACCGGGGAGCTGTTTTTT.

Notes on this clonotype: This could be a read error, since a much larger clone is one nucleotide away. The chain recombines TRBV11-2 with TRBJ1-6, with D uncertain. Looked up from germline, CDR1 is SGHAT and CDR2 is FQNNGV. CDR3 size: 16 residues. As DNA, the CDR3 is TGTGCCAGCAGCCTAAACCAGAGATCCTATAATTCACCCCTCCGCTTT. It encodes CASSLNQRSYNSPLRF.

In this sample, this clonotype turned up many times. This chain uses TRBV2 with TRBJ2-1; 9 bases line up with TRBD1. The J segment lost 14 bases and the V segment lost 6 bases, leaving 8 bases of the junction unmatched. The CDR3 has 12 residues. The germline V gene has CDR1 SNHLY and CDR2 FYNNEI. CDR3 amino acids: CASSRDRASEFF. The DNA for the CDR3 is TGTGCCAGCAGCCGGGACAGGGCGTCGGAGTTCTTC.

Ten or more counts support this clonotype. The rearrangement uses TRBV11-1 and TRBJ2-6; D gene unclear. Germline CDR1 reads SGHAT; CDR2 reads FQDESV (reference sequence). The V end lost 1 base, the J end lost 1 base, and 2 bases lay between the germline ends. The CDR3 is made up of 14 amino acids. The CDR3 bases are TGTGCCAGCAGCTTAGATTCTGGGGCCAACGTCCTGACTTTC. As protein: CASSLDSGANVLTF.

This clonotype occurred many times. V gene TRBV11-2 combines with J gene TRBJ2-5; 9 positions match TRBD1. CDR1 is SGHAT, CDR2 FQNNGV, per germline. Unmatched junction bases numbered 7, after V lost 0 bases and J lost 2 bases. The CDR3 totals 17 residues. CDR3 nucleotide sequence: TGTGCCAGCAGCTTAGAGGGGGACAGGGTCGGGCAAGAGACCCAGTACTTC. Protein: CASSLEGDRVGQETQYF. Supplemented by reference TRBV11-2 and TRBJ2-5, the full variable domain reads EAGVAQSPRYKIIEKRQSVAFWCNPISGHATLYWYQQILGQGPKLLIQFQNNGVVDDSQLPKDRFSAERLKGVDSTLKIQPAKLEDSAVYLCASSLEGDRVGQETQYFGPGTRLLVL.

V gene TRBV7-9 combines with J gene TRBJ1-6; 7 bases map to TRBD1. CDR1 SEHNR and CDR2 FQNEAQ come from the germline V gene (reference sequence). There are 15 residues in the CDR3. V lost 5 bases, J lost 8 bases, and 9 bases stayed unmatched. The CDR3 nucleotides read TGTGCCAGCAGCCCCAACAGGGGACGGGATTCACCCCTCCACTTT. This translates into CASSPNRGRDSPLHF.

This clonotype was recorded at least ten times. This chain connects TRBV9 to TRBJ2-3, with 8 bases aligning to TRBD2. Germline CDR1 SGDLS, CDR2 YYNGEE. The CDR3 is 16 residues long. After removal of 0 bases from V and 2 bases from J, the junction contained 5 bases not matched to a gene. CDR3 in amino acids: CASSVEVSGATDTQYF. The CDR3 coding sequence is TGTGCCAGCAGCGTAGAGGTTAGCGGGGCCACAGATACGCAGTATTTT.

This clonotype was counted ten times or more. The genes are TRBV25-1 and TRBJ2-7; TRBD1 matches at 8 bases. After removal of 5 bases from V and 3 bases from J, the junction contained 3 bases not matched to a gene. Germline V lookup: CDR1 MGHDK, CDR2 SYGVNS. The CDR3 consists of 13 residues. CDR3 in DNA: TGTGCCAGCAGTTCAGGGGGCGTCTACGAGCAGTACTTC. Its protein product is CASSSGGVYEQYF.

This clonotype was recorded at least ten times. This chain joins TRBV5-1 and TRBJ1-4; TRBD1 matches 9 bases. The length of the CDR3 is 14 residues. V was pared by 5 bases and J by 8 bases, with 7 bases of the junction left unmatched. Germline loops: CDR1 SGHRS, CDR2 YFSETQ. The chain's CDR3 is CASSPTGGAEKLFF. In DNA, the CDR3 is TGCGCCAGCAGTCCGACAGGGGGGGCGGAAAAACTGTTTTTT.

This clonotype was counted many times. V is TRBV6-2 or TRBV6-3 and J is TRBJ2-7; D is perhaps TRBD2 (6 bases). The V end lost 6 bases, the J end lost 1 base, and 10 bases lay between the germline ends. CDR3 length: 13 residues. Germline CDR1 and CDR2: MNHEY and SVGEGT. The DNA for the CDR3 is TGTGCCAGCAGGGCCGGGGGTTCCTACGAGCAGTACTTC. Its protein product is CASRAGGSYEQYF.

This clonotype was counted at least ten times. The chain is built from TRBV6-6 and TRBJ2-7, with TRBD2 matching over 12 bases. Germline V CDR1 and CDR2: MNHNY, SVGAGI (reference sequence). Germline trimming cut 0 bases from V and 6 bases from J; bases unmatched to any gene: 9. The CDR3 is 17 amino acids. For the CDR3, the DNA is TGTGCCAGCAGTTACTCGAGACTAGCGGGAGCCGGCACCGAGCAGTACTTC. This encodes CASSYSRLAGAGTEQYF.

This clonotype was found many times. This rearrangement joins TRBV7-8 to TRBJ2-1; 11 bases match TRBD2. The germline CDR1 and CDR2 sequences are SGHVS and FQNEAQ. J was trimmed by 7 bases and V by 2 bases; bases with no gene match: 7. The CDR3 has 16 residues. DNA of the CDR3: TGTGCCAGCAGCTTATCTACTAGCGGGAGTTTGAATGAGCAGTTCTTC. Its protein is CASSLSTSGSLNEQFF.

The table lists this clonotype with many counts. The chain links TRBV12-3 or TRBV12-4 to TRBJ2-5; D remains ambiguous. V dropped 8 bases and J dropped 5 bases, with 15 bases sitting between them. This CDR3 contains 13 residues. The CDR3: CASRKGVGETQYF. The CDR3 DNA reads TGTGCCAGCCGAAAGGGTGTAGGGGAGACCCAGTACTTC.

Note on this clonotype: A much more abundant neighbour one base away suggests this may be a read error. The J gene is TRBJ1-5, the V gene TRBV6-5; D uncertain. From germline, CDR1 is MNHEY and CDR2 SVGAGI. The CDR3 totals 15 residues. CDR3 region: CASSYSAASGQHQHF. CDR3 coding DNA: TGTGCCAGCAGTTACTCGGCGGCTAGCGGTCAGCACCAGCATTTT.

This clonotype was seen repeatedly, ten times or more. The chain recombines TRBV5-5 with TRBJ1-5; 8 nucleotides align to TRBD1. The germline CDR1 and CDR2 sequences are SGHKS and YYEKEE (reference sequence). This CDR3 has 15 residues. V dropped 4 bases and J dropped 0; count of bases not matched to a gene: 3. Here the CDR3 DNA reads TGTGCCAGCAGCCCGGGACAGGATAGCAATCAGCCCCAGCATTTT. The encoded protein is CASSPGQDSNQPQHF.

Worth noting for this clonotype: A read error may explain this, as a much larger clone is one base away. This chain's CDR3 is CASRGGSYGYTF. The CDR3 nucleotides are TGTGCCAGCCGGGGCGGGAGCTATGGCTACACCTTC. The chain employs TRBV3-1 and TRBJ1-2; TRBD1 is a possible D gene (5 bases). In germline, CDR1 is LGHDT, CDR2 YNNKEL (reference sequence). The length of the CDR3 is 12 residues. Trimming stripped 8 bases from V and 4 bases from J, with 11 bases between.

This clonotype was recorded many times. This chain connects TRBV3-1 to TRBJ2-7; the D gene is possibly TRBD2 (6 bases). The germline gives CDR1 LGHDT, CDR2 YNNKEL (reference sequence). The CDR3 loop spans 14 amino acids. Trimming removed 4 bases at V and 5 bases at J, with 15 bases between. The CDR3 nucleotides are TGTGCCAGCAGCCCGAGTAGCGCTAGCGACGAGCAGTACTTC. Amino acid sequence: CASSPSSASDEQYF.

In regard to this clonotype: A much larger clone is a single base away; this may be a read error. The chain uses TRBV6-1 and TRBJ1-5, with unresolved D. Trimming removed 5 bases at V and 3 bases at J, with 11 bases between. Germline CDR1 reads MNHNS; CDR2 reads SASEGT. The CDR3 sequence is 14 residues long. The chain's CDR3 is CASSYGELNQPQHF. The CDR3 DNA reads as TGTGCCAGCAGTTACGGGGAGCTCAATCAGCCCCAGCATTTT.

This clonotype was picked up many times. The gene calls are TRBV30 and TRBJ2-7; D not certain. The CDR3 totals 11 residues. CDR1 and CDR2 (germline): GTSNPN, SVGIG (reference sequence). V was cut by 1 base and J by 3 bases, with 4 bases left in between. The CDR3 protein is CAWSGHYEQYF. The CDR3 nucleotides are TGTGCCTGGAGTGGACACTACGAGCAGTACTTC.

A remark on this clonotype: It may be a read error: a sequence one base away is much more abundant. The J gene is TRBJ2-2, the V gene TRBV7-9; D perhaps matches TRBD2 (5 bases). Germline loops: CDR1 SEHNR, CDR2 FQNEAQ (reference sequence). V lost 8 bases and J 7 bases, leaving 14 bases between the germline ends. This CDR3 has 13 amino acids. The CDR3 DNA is TGTGCCAGCGGGCCGGGATGCGTCGGGGAGCTGTTTTTT. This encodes CASGPGCVGELFF.

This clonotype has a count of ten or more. The CDR3 DNA sequence: TGTGCCAGCAGCTTAACCGGGACTAGCGGGAGCACAGATACGCAGTATTTT. Translation: CASSLTGTSGSTDTQYF. The chain has TRBV7-3 and TRBJ2-3; 12 bases map to TRBD2. V gave up 0 bases and J gave up 0 bases; unmatched junction bases: 1. This CDR3 is built from 17 residues. Germline V gives CDR1 SGHTA, CDR2 FQGTGA.

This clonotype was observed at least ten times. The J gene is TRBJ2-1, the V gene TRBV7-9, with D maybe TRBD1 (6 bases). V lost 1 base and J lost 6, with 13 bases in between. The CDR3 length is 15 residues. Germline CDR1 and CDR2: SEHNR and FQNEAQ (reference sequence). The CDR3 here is CASSLGQGPINEQFF. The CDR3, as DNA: TGTGCCAGCAGCTTAGGGCAGGGGCCCATCAATGAGCAGTTCTTC.

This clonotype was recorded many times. This CDR3 is CASSSTDRGENNSPLHF. The CDR3, as DNA: TGTGCCAGCAGCTCAACAGACAGGGGCGAAAATAATTCACCCCTCCACTTT. The gene calls are TRBV7-9 and TRBJ1-6; TRBD1 matches 8 bases. Germline V CDR1 and CDR2: SEHNR, FQNEAQ (reference sequence). CDR3 length: 17 amino acids. The J segment lost 5 bases and the V segment lost 4 bases, leaving 10 bases of the junction unmatched.

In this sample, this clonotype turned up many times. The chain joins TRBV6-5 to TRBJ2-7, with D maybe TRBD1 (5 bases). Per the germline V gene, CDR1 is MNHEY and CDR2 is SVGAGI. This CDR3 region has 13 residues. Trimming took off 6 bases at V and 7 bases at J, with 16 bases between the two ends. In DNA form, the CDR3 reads TGTGCCAGCAGAGACAGCCTGCGAGGAGAGCAGTACTTC. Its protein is CASRDSLRGEQYF.

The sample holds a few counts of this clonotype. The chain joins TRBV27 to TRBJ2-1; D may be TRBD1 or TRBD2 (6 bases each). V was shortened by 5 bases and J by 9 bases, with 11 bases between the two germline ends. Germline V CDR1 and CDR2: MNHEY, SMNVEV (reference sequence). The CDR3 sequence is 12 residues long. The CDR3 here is CASSLGGGEQFF. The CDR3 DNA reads TGTGCCAGCAGTCTGGGGGGCGGTGAGCAGTTCTTC.

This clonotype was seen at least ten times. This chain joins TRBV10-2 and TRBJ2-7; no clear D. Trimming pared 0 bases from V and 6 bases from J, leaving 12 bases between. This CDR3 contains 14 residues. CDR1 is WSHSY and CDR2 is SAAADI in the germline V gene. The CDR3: CASSESRQFFEQYF. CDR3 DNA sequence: TGCGCCAGCAGTGAGTCGAGGCAATTCTTCGAGCAGTACTTC.

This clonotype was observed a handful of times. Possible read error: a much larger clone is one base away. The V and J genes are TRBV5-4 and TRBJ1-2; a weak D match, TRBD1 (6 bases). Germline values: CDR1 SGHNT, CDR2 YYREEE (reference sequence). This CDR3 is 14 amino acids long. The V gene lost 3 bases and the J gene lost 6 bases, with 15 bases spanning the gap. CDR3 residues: CASSSWGGANGYTF. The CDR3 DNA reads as TGTGCCAGCAGCTCGTGGGGGGGGGCCAATGGCTACACCTTC. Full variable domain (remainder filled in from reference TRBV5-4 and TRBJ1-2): ETGVTQSPTHLIKTRGQQVTLRCSSQSGHNTVSWYQQALGQGPQFIFQYYREEENGRGNFPPRFSGLQFPNYSSELNVNALELDDSALYLCASSSWGGANGYTFGSGTRLTVV.

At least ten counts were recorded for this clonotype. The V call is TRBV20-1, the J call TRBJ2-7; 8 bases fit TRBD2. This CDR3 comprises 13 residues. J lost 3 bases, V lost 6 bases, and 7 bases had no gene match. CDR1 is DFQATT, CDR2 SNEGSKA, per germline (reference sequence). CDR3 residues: CSAPERGLYEQYF. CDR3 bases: TGCAGTGCGCCCGAGCGGGGGCTCTACGAGCAGTACTTC.